This is a list of T cell receptor beta chains from one sample in a study of Ad26.COV2.S vaccination and SARS-CoV-2 variants. Sequenced by immunoSEQ multiplex PCR; TCRdb stores in-frame clones only, minus some. The table has hundreds of thousands of clones, around 90% seen once. This material consisted of peripheral blood, taken in a trial of Ad26.COV2.S vaccine versus placebo. Receptors were obtained from a person aged 18-60 years who received the Ad26.COV2.S COVID-19 vaccine or a placebo. Each CDR3 is given with its conserved first and last residue. A D gene is named only where the DNA matches it firmly. Size tells how often a clone was seen (once, few, many) or the class of an expanded clone, and some rows leave it out.

j_gene: TRBJ2-1; v_gene: TRBV9; d_gene: -; abundance: -; CDR3nt: TGTGCCAGCAGCGTGAGGTGGGAAGTCAATGAGCAGTTCTTC; CDR3aa: CASSVRWEVNEQFF
j_gene: TRBJ1-2; v_gene: TRBV7-2; d_gene: -; abundance: -; CDR3nt: TGTGCCAGCAGCTTAGGAGGGCGTACTGGCTACACCTTC; CDR3aa: CASSLGGRTGYTF
j_gene: TRBJ2-5; v_gene: TRBV5-8; d_gene: -; abundance: -; CDR3nt: TGTGCCAGCAGCTCGGCTGGCGTCGACACTCAAGAGACCCAGTACTTC; CDR3aa: CASSSAGVDTQETQYF
j_gene: TRBJ2-7; v_gene: TRBV3-1/TRBV3-2; d_gene: TRBD1; abundance: -; CDR3nt: TGTGCCAGCAGCCAAGAGGGAGAGGGACAGGGGGCGTACGAGCAGTACTTC; CDR3aa: CASSQEGEGQGAYEQYF
j_gene: TRBJ2-4; v_gene: TRBV4-1; d_gene: -; abundance: -; CDR3nt: TGCGCCAGCAGCCAAGCGGTGGGCAGATTGAACTTC; CDR3aa: CASSQAVGRLNF
j_gene: TRBJ1-1; v_gene: TRBV19; d_gene: -; abundance: -; CDR3nt: TGTGCCAGTAGTCCTCGGAAGGGGGTTAACACTGAAGCTTTCTTT; CDR3aa: CASSPRKGVNTEAFF
j_gene: TRBJ1-3; v_gene: TRBV6-6; d_gene: -; abundance: -; CDR3nt: TGTGCCAGCAGTTACTCACGACAGTCTAACACCATATATTTT; CDR3aa: CASSYSRQSNTIYF
j_gene: TRBJ1-6; v_gene: TRBV7-6; d_gene: TRBD1; abundance: once; CDR3nt: TGTGCCAGCAGCCCGGGACAGTCCCCCCTCCACTTT; CDR3aa: CASSPGQSPLHF
j_gene: TRBJ1-1; v_gene: TRBV7-9; d_gene: -; abundance: -; CDR3nt: TGTGCCAGCAGCTTCAGGAGTTTTGCTAACTTT; CDR3aa: CASSFRSFANF
j_gene: TRBJ2-7; v_gene: TRBV12-3/TRBV12-4; d_gene: -; abundance: -; CDR3nt: TGTGCCAGCAGTTGGGGCAGCACCTACGAGCAGTACTTC; CDR3aa: CASSWGSTYEQYF
j_gene: TRBJ1-1; v_gene: TRBV6-5; d_gene: -; abundance: -; CDR3nt: TGTGCCAGCAGTTACTCAGGGACGGGGAACACTGAAGCTTTCTTT; CDR3aa: CASSYSGTGNTEAFF
j_gene: TRBJ1-2; v_gene: TRBV9; d_gene: -; abundance: -; CDR3nt: TGTGCCAGCAGTGACACGACTGCGGCAGGGGCCTCGGGCTACACCTTC; CDR3aa: CASSDTTAAGASGYTF
j_gene: TRBJ1-1; v_gene: TRBV15; d_gene: TRBD1; abundance: -; CDR3nt: TGTGCCACCAGCCGAGAACAGGGGGAATCCACTGAAGCTTTCTTT; CDR3aa: CATSREQGESTEAFF
j_gene: TRBJ2-2; v_gene: TRBV5-1; d_gene: -; abundance: -; CDR3nt: TGCGCCAGCAGCTTGGCTGGACAGCAAACCGGGGAGCTGTTTTTT; CDR3aa: CASSLAGQQTGELFF
j_gene: TRBJ1-1; v_gene: TRBV4-2; d_gene: -; abundance: -; CDR3nt: TGTGCCAGCAGCCAAGCCGAGCCTGGGGAAGCTTTCTTT; CDR3aa: CASSQAEPGEAFF
j_gene: TRBJ2-7; v_gene: TRBV6-5; d_gene: -; abundance: -; CDR3nt: TGTGCCAGCAGTTACTCGCGGACACTCTCCTACGAGCAGTACTTC; CDR3aa: CASSYSRTLSYEQYF
j_gene: TRBJ1-3; v_gene: TRBV7-2; d_gene: TRBD1; abundance: few; CDR3nt: TGTGCCAGCAGCTTGACAGGGGTTTTTACTAACACCATATATTTT; CDR3aa: CASSLTGVFTNTIYF
j_gene: TRBJ1-5; v_gene: TRBV30; d_gene: -; abundance: once; CDR3nt: TGTGCCTGGAGGGGGGGAGGCGAGGGCAATCAGCCCCAGCATTTT; CDR3aa: CAWRGGGEGNQPQHF
j_gene: TRBJ2-2; v_gene: TRBV5-1; d_gene: -; abundance: -; CDR3nt: TGCGCCAGCAGCTCCTTATTGGAAACCGGGGAGCTGTTTTTT; CDR3aa: CASSSLLETGELFF
j_gene: TRBJ1-2; v_gene: TRBV12-3/TRBV12-4; d_gene: -; abundance: -; CDR3nt: TGTGCCAGCAGTTTCTCAGGGGCGCGTGGCTACACCTTC; CDR3aa: CASSFSGARGYTF
j_gene: TRBJ2-3; v_gene: TRBV15; d_gene: -; abundance: -; CDR3nt: TGTGCCACCAGCAGAGATGGTGTCGCAGATACGCAGTATTTT; CDR3aa: CATSRDGVADTQYF
j_gene: TRBJ1-3; v_gene: TRBV5-4; d_gene: -; abundance: -; CDR3nt: TGTGCCAGCAGCTTAGCTGGAGGAGACACCATATATTTT; CDR3aa: CASSLAGGDTIYF
j_gene: TRBJ1-4; v_gene: TRBV11-2; d_gene: -; abundance: once; CDR3nt: TGTGCCAGCAGCTTGGAAGCAACTAATGAAAAACTGTTTTTT; CDR3aa: CASSLEATNEKLFF
j_gene: TRBJ1-2; v_gene: TRBV10-2; d_gene: -; abundance: -; CDR3nt: TGCGCCAGCAGTGAGTGGGGGGCATTTGGTGGCTACACCTTC; CDR3aa: CASSEWGAFGGYTF
j_gene: TRBJ1-4; v_gene: TRBV11-2; d_gene: -; abundance: -; CDR3nt: TGTGCCAGCAGCTTACTTAGGGGATATCGTGAAAAACTGTTTTTT; CDR3aa: CASSLLRGYREKLFF
j_gene: TRBJ1-4; v_gene: TRBV19; d_gene: TRBD1; abundance: -; CDR3nt: TGTGCCAGTAGTACTCGACAGGGGGCTAATGAAAAACTGTTTTTT; CDR3aa: CASSTRQGANEKLFF
j_gene: TRBJ2-5; v_gene: TRBV14; d_gene: TRBD2; abundance: -; CDR3nt: TGTGCCAGCAGCCAAGATACTAAGGTCGGGGGGAAGCGGGCCCAGTACTTC; CDR3aa: CASSQDTKVGGKRAQYF
j_gene: TRBJ2-7; v_gene: TRBV5-8; d_gene: -; abundance: -; CDR3nt: TGTGCCAGCAGCTTGCGAGGATACGAGCAGTACTTC; CDR3aa: CASSLRGYEQYF
j_gene: TRBJ2-1; v_gene: TRBV6-2/TRBV6-3; d_gene: TRBD1; abundance: once; CDR3nt: TGTGCCAGCAGCCCTACCCGGACAGGGGGCTTTCATGAGCAGTTCTTC; CDR3aa: CASSPTRTGGFHEQFF